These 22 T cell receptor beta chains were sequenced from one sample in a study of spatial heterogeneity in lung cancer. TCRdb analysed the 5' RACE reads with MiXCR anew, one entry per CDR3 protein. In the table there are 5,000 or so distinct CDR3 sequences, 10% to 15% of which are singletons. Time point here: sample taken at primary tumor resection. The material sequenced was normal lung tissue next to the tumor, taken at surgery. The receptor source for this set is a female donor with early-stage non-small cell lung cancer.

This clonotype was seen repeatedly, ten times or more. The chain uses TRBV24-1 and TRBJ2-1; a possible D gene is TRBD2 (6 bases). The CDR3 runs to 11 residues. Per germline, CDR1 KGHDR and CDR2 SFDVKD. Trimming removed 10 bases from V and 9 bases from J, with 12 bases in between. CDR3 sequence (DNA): TGTGCCACGACGAGCGGGCGTGAGCAGTTCTTC. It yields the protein CATTSGREQFF.

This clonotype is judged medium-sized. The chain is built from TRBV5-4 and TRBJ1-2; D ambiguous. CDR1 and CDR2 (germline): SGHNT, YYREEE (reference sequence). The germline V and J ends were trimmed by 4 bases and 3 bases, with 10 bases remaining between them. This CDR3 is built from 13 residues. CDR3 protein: CASSPNLDYGYTF. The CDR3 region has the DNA TGTGCCAGCAGCCCTAACCTTGACTATGGCTACACCTTC. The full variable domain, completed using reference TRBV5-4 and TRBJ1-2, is ETGVTQSPTHLIKTRGQQVTLRCSSQSGHNTVSWYQQALGQGPQFIFQYYREEENGRGNFPPRFSGLQFPNYSSELNVNALELDDSALYLCASSPNLDYGYTFGSGTRLTVV.

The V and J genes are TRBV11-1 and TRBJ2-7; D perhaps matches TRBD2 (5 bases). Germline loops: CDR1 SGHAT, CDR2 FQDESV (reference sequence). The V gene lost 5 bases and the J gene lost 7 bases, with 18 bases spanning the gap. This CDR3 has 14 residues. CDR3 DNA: TGTGCCAGCAGCCCCTTTTTGGCCTCGGGGGAGCAGTACGTC. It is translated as CASSPFLASGEQYV.

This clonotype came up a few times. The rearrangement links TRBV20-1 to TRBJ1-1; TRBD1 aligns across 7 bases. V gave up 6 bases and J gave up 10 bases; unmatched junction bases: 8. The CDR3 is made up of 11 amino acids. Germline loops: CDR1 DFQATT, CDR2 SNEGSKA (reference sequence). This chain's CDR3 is CSATDRERAFF. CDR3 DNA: TGCAGTGCCACCGACAGGGAACGAGCTTTCTTT.

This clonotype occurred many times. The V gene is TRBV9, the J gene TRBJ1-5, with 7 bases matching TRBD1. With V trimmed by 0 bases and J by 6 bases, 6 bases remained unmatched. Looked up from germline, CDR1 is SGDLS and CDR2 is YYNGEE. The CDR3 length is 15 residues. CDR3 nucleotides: TGTGCCAGCAGCGTAGACCCCACAGGGGCTCAGCCCCAGCATTTT. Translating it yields CASSVDPTGAQPQHF.

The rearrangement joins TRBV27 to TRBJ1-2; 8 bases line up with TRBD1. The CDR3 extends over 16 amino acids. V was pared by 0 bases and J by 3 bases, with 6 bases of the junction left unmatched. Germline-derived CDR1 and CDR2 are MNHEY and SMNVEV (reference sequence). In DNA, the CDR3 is TGTGCCAGCAGTTTATCATCCCAGGGGGCCCACTATGGCTACACCTTC. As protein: CASSLSSQGAHYGYTF.

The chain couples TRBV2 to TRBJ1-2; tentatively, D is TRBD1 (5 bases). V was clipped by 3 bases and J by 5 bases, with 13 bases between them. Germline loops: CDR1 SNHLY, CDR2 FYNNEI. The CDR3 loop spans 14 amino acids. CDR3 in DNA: TGTGCCAGCAGTGAGGCAGGGCCCCTTTATGGCTACACCTTC. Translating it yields CASSEAGPLYGYTF. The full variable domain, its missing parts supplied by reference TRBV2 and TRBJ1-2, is EPEVTQTPSHQVTQMGQEVILRCVPISNHLYFYWYRQILGQKVEFLVSFYNNEISEKSEIFDDQFSVERPDGSNFTLKIRSTKLEDSAMYFCASSEAGPLYGYTFGSGTRLTVV.

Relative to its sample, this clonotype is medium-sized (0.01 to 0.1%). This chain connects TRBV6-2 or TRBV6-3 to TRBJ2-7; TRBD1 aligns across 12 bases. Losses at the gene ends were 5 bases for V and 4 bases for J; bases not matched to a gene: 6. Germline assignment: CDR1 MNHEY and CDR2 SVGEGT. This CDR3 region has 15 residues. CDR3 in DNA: TGTGCCAGCAGTCCCGGGACAGGGGGCCTATACGAGCAGTACGTC. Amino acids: CASSPGTGGLYEQYV.

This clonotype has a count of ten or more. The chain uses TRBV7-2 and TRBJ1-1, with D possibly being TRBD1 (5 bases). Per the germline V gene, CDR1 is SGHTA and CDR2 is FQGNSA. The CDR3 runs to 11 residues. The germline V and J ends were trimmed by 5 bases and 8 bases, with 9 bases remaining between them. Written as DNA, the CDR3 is TGTGCCAGCAGCCTAAACAGGGAAGCTTTCTTT. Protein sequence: CASSLNREAFF.

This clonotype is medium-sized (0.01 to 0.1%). CDR3 coding DNA: TGCAGCGTTGAAGAATCCCCTAGCGGACAAGAGACCCAGTACTTC. This gives the protein CSVEESPSGQETQYF. The rearrangement joins TRBV29-1 to TRBJ2-5; the match to TRBD2 covers 7 bases. This CDR3 has 15 amino acids. With V trimmed by 0 bases and J by 2 bases, 6 bases remained unmatched. CDR1 and CDR2 from the germline V gene are SQVTM and ANQGSEA. The whole variable domain, remainder taken from reference TRBV29-1 and TRBJ2-5, is SAVISQKPSRDICQRGTSLTIQCQVDSQVTMMFWYRQQPGQSLTLIATANQGSEATYESGFVIDKFPISRPNLTFSTLTVSNMSPEDSSIYLCSVEESPSGQETQYFGPGTRLLVL.

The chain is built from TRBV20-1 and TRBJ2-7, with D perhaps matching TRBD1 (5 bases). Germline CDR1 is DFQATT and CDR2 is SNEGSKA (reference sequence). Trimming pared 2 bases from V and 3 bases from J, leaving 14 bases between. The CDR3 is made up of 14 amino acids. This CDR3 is CSARKGAGNYEQYV. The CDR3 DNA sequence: TGCAGTGCTAGAAAAGGGGCAGGGAACTACGAGCAGTACGTC.

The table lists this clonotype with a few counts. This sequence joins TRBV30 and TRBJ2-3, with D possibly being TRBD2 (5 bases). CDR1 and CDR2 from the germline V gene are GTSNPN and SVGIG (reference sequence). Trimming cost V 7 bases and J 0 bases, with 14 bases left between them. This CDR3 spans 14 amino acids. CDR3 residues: CALISGSSTDTQYF. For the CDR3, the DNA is TGTGCCTTGATCAGCGGATCTAGCACAGATACGCAGTATTTT.

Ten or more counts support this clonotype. CDR3 sequence reads: CATKTWDSYQPQHF. The CDR3 nucleotides are TGTGCCACCAAAACTTGGGACAGCTATCAGCCCCAGCATTTT. V gene TRBV28 combines with J gene TRBJ1-5; 7 nucleotides match TRBD1. CDR1 is MDHEN, CDR2 SYDVKM, per germline. The CDR3 extends over 14 amino acids. The V segment lost 10 bases and the J segment 5 bases; nucleotides outside the gene matches: 11.

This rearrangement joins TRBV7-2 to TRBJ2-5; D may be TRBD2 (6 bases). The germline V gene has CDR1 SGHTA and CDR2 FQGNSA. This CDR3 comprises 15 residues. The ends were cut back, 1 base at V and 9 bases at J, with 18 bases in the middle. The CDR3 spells CASSLDQGLAWSQYF. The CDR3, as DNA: TGTGCCAGCAGCTTAGACCAAGGCCTAGCGTGGTCCCAGTACTTC.

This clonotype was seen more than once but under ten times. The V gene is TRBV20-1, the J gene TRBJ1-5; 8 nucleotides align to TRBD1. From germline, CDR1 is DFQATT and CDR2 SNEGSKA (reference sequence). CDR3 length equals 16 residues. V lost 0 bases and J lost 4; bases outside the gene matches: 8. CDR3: CSAREGGQGGNQPQHF. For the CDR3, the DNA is TGCAGTGCTAGAGAGGGTGGACAGGGAGGGAATCAGCCCCAGCATTTT.

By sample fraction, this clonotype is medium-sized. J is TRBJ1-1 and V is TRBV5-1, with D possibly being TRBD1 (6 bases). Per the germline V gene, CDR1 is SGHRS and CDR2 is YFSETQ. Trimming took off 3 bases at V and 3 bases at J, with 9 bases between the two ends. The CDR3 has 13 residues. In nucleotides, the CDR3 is TGCGCCAGCAGCTGGGGGCCACACACTGAAGCTTTCTTT. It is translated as CASSWGPHTEAFF.

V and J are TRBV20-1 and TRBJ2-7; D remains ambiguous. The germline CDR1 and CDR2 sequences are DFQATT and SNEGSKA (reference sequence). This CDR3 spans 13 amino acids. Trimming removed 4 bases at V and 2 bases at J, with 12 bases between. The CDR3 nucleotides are TGCAGTGCTAAACCAGCAGTTACCTACGAGCAGTACTTC. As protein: CSAKPAVTYEQYF.

Written as DNA, the CDR3 is TGTGCCAGCAGTTTAGGGACAGCTAACACTGAAGCTTTCTTT. This translates into CASSLGTANTEAFF. The chain couples TRBV28 to TRBJ1-1, with 7 bases aligning to TRBD1. This CDR3 has 14 residues. Germline V gives CDR1 MDHEN, CDR2 SYDVKM. J lost 2 bases, V lost 2 bases, and 2 bases had no gene match.

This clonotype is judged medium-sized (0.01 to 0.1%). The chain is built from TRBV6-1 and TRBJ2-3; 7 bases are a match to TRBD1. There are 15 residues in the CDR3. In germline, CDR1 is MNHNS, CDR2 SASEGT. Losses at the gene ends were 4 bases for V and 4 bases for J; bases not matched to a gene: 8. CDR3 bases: TGTGCCAGCAGTGGGATGACAGGGACCCCAGATACGCAGTATTTT. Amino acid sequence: CASSGMTGTPDTQYF.

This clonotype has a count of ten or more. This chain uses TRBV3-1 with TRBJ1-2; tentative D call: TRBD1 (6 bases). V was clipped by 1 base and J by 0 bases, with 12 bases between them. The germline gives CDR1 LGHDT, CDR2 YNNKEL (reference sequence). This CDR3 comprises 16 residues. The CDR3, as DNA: TGTGCCAGCAGCCAAGCCTACAGGGCTCCTAACTATGGCTACACCTTC. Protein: CASSQAYRAPNYGYTF.

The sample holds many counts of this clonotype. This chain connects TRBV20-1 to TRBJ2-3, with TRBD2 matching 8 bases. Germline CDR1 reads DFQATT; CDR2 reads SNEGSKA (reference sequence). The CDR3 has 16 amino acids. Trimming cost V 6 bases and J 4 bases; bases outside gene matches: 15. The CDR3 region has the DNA TGCAGTGCCCCACTATGCCCTGGCGGGGGGTCAGATACGCAGTATTTT. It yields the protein CSAPLCPGGGSDTQYF.

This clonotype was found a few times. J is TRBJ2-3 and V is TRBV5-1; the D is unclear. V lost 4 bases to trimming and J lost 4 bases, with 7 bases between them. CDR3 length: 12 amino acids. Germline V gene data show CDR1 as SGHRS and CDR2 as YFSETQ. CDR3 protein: CASSISPDTQYF. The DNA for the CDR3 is TGCGCCAGCAGCATCAGTCCAGATACGCAGTATTTT.